This paragraph covers one T cell receptor beta chain sequence. The germline V gene encodes CDR1 SGHDT and CDR2 YYEEEE. Trimming cost V 0 bases and J 1 base, with 8 bases left between them. The CDR3 is 15 residues long. The record originates from a study of cytotoxic CD8 clonotypes in ibrutinib-treated CLL. Background on the study: The samples contained 260,000 or so productive templates on average. They also contained an average of about 90,000 productive rearrangements.

Using immunoSEQ multiplex PCR, the repertoire was profiled, and TCRdb retains in-frame clones only, with some absent. Here the sample spans tens of thousands of clones, 69% being singletons. This chain links TRBV5-6 with TRBJ2-1, with a possible D match to TRBD2 (5 bases). The specimen was PBMCs, collected at disease progression, from a patient treated with ibrutinib. The sequence was collected from a human donor with chronic lymphocytic leukemia. Here the CDR3 reads CASSLGLPSYNEQFF. The CDR3 DNA is TGTGCCAGCAGCTTGGGACTACCTTCCTACAATGAGCAGTTCTTC. Drawing the rest from reference TRBV5-6 and TRBJ2-1, the complete variable domain is DAGVTQSPTHLIKTRGQQVTLRCSPKSGHDTVSWYQQALGQGPQFIFQYYEEEERQRGNFPDRFSGHQFPNYSSELNVNALLLGDSALYLCASSLGLPSYNEQFFGPGTRLTVL.